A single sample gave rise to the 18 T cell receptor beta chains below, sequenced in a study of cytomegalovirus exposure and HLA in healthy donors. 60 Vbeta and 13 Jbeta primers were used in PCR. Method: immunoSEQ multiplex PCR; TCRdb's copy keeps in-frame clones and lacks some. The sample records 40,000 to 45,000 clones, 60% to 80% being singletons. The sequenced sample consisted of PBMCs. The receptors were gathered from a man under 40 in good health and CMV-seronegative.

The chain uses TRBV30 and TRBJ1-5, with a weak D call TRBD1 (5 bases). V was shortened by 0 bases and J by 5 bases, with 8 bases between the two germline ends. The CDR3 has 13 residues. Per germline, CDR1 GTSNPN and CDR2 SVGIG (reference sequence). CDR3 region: CAWSVIRDQPQHF. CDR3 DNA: TGTGCCTGGAGTGTAATCAGGGATCAGCCCCAGCATTTT.

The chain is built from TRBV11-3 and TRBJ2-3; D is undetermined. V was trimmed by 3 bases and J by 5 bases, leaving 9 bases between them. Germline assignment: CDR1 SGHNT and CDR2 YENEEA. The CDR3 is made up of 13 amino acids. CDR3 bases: TGTGCCAGCAGCTTCTCCGGTGTAGATACGCAGTATTTT. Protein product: CASSFSGVDTQYF.

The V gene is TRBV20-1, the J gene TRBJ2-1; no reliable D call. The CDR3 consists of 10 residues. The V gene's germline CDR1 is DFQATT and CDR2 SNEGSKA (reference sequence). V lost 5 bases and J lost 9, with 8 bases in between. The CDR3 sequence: CSAYESEQFF. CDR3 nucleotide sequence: TGCAGTGCTTACGAGAGTGAGCAGTTCTTC.

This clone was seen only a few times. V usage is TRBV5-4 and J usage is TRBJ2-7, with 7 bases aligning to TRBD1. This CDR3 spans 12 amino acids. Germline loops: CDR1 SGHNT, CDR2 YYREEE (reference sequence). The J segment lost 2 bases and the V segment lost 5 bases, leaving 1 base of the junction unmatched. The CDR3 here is CASSTGAYEQYF. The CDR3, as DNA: TGTGCCAGCAGTACAGGGGCCTACGAGCAGTACTTC.

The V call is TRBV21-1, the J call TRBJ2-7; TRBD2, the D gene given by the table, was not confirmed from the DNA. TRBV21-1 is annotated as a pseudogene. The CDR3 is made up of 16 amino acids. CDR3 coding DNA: TGTGCCAGCTCACCGGACCGTCAGCGGGCCGACTACGAGCAGTACTTC. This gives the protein CASSPDRQRADYEQYF.

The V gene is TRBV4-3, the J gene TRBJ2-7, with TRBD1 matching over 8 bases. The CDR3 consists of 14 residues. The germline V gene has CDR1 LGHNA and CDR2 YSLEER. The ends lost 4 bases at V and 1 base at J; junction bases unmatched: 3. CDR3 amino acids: CASSRRTGSYEQYF. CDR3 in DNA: TGCGCCAGCAGCCGCCGGACAGGGTCCTACGAGCAGTACTTC.

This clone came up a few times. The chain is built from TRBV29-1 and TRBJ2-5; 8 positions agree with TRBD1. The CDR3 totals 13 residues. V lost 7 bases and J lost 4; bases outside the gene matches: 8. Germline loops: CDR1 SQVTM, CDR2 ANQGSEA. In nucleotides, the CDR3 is TGCAGCGCCCTCAGGGGGCTGGGAGAGACCCAGTACTTC. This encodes CSALRGLGETQYF.

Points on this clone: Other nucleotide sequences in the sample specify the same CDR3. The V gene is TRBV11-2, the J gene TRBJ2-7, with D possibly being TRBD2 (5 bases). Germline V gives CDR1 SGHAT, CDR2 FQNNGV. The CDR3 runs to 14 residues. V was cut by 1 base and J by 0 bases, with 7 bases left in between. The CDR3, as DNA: TGTGCCAGCAGCTTAGTCGGGGACTCCTACGAGCAGTACTTC. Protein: CASSLVGDSYEQYF.

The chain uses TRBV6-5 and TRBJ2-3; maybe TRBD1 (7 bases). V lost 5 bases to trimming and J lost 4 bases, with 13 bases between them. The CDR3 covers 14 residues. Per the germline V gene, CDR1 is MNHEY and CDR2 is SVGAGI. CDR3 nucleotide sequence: TGTGCCAGCAGTCAACAGGGGAGGTCAGATACGCAGTATTTT. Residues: CASSQQGRSDTQYF.

The CDR3 spells CASSLPRGAGNTIYF. Here the CDR3 DNA reads TGTGCCAGCAGTTTACCCAGGGGAGCTGGAAACACCATATATTTT. The chain has TRBV28 and TRBJ1-3, with D possibly TRBD1 on 6 matching bases. The CDR3 totals 15 residues. V was clipped by 2 bases and J by 2 bases, with 10 bases between them. The V gene's germline CDR1 is MDHEN and CDR2 SYDVKM.

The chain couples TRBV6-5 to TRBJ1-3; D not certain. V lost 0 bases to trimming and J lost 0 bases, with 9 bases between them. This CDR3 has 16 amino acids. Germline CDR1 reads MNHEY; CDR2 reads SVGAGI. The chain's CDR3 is CASSYSTGSSGNTIYF. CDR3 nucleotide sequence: TGTGCCAGCAGTTACTCGACGGGATCCTCTGGAAACACCATATATTTT.

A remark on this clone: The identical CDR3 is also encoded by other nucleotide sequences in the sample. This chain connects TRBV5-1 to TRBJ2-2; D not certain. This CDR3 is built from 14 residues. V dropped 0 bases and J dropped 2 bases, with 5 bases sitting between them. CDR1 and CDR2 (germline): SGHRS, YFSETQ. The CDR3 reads CASSLGGNTGELFF. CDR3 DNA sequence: TGCGCCAGCAGCTTGGGAGGAAACACCGGGGAGCTGTTTTTT. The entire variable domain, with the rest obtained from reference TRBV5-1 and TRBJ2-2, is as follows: KAGVTQTPRYLIKTRGQQVTLSCSPISGHRSVSWYQQTPGQGLQFLFEYFSETQRNKGNFPGRFSGRQFSNSRSEMNVSTLELGDSALYLCASSLGGNTGELFFGEGSRLTVL.

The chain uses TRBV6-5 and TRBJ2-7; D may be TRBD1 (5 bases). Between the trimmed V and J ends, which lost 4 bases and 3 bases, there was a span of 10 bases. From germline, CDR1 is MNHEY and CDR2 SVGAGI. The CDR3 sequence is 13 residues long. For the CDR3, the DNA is TGTGCCAGCAGTTCGGCAGGGAACTACGAGCAGTACTTC. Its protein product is CASSSAGNYEQYF.

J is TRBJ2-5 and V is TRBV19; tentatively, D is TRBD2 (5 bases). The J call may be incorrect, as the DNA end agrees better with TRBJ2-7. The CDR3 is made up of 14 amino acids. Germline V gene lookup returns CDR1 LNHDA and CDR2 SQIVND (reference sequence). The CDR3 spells CASSTYAGLYEQYF. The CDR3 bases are TGTGCCAGTAGTACTTACGCGGGTCTGTACGAGCAGTACTTC.

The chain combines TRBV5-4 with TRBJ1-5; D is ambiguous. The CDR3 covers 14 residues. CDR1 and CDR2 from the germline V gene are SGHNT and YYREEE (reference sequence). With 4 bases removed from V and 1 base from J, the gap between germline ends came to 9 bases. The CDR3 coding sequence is TGTGCCAGCAGCCAATTGGGCAGCAATCAGCCCCAGCATTTT. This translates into CASSQLGSNQPQHF.

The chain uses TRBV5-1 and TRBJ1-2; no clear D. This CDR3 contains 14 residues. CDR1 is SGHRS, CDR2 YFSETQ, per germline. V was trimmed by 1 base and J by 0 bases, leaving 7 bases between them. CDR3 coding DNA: TGCGCCAGCAGCTTGCGAGTAGCTAACTATGGCTACACCTTC. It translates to CASSLRVANYGYTF.

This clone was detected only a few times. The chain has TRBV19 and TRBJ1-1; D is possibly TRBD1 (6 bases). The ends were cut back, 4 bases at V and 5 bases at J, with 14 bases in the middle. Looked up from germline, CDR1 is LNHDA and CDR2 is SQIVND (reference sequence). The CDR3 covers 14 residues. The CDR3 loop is CASSNLDRMTEAFF. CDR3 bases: TGTGCCAGTAGTAATTTGGACAGAATGACTGAAGCTTTCTTT. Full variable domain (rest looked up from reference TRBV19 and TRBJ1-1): DGGITQSPKYLFRKEGQNVTLSCEQNLNHDAMYWYRQDPGQGLRLIYYSQIVNDFQKGDIAEGYSVSREKKESFPLTVTSAQKNPTAFYLCASSNLDRMTEAFFGQGTRLTVV.

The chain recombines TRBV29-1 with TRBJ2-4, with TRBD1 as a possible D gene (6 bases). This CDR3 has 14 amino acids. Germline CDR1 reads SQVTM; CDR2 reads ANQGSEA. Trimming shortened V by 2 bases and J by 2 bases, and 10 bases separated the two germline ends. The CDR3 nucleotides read TGCAGCGTTGAAAAACAGGGAACCAAAAACATTCAGTACTTC. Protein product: CSVEKQGTKNIQYF.